This TCR beta chain was identified during a study of PD-L1 blockade in urothelial cancer. Overall study context: Intravenous atezolizumab, 1,200 mg every 3 weeks, was begun by patients around 2014. Treatment start was followed by blood analysis at 3 weeks (second dose) and again at 6 weeks. About 85% of the roughly 30 patients were males with bladder-origin urothelial cancer.

Study-wide results and caveats: Improved survival was predicted by pretreatment blood TCR clonality below the median.

Sequenced by immunoSEQ multiplex PCR; TCRdb stores in-frame clones only, minus some. Of approximately 30,000 clones in the sample, over 75% were seen once. To note about this clone: What it binds is unknown.

The CDR3 is 14 residues long. Germline lookup yields CDR1 SGHRS and CDR2 YFSETQ. V shed 4 bases, J shed 3 bases, and the junction held 5 bases outside the gene matches. Sequences were derived from PBMCs, sampled around atezolizumab (anti-PD-L1) treatment. The chain combines TRBV5-1 with TRBJ1-1; 8 bases line up with TRBD1. This receptor was identified in a man between 45 and 60 years old with urothelial cancer. The chain's CDR3 is CASSRTGSDTEAFF. CDR3 nucleotide sequence: TGCGCCAGCAGCCGGACAGGGTCAGACACTGAAGCTTTCTTT.